These 20 T cell receptor beta chains were all obtained from the same sample, sequenced in a study of beta chain features in type 1 diabetes. The investigators reverse transcribed all of the isolated RNA, so they sequenced expressed TCRB transcripts. TCRdb's table, derived via immunoSEQ multiplex PCR, lists solely in-frame clones and lacks some. The sample carries more than 150,000 clones, roughly 9.1% recorded once. Sequenced input: central memory CD4+ T cells from blood. These receptors all come from a woman between 18 and 29 years old in good health.

The chain has TRBV5-4 and TRBJ2-1; 8 nucleotides agree with TRBD2. Per germline, CDR1 SGHNT and CDR2 YYREEE (reference sequence). Trimming took 4 bases from V and 2 from J; bases not matched to a gene: 5. The CDR3 is 15 residues long. In DNA, the CDR3 is TGTGCCAGCAGCCAAGGACTAGCAGCCTACAATGAGCAGTTCTTC. Protein: CASSQGLAAYNEQFF.

This chain joins TRBV6-1 and TRBJ1-1, with D perhaps TRBD1 (5 bases). Germline loops: CDR1 MNHNS, CDR2 SASEGT. This CDR3 is built from 13 residues. V dropped 4 bases and J dropped 6 bases, with 12 bases sitting between them. The CDR3 DNA sequence: TGTGCCAGCAGTGGAACAGGTTATCCTGAAGCTTTCTTT. Translating gives CASSGTGYPEAFF.

This sequence joins TRBV27 and TRBJ2-3; TRBD2 aligns across 7 bases. Trimming took 4 bases from V and 4 from J; bases not matched to a gene: 5. The V gene's germline CDR1 is MNHEY and CDR2 SMNVEV (reference sequence). This CDR3 is built from 14 residues. CDR3 nucleotide sequence: TGTGCCAGCAGTTACGAGGGAGGGGCAGATACGCAGTATTTT. Translated: CASSYEGGADTQYF.

The V call is TRBV6-6, the J call TRBJ1-1, with TRBD1 as a possible D gene (6 bases). The CDR3 consists of 16 residues. Germline lookup yields CDR1 MNHNY and CDR2 SVGAGI (reference sequence). V was clipped by 10 bases and J by 2 bases, with 23 bases between them. CDR3 region: CAISSGGRGGNTEAFF. The CDR3 DNA follows: TGTGCCATCTCCAGCGGGGGGCGCGGGGGAAACACTGAAGCTTTCTTT.

The V gene is TRBV6-1, the J gene TRBJ2-5; tentative D call: TRBD2 (6 bases). Looked up from germline, CDR1 is MNHNS and CDR2 is SASEGT. Trimming shortened V by 6 bases and J by 2 bases, and 13 bases separated the two germline ends. The CDR3 has 14 residues. The chain's CDR3 is CASRDYRGQETQYF. CDR3 coding DNA: TGTGCCAGCAGGGACTACCGGGGACAAGAGACCCAGTACTTC.

The V call is TRBV18, the J call TRBJ2-7, with 7 nucleotides matching TRBD1. The V and J ends lost 4 bases and 4 bases, in that order; junction bases with no gene match: 4. This CDR3 has 13 residues. Germline V gene lookup returns CDR1 KGHSH and CDR2 LQKENI. DNA of the CDR3: TGTGCCAGCTCACTTACAGGGGAATACGAGCAGTACTTC. This gives the protein CASSLTGEYEQYF.

This CDR3 reads CASRGTGLYEQYF. The CDR3, as DNA: TGTGCCAGTAGAGGGACAGGACTCTACGAGCAGTACTTC. The chain is built from TRBV19 and TRBJ2-7, with TRBD1 matching over 8 bases. V gave up 6 bases and J gave up 3 bases; unmatched junction bases: 4. The germline gives CDR1 LNHDA, CDR2 SQIVND (reference sequence). There are 13 residues in the CDR3.

This clone was recorded a few times. The gene calls are TRBV9 and TRBJ1-1; D gene unclear. This CDR3 comprises 12 residues. The germline gives CDR1 SGDLS, CDR2 YYNGEE. The V and J ends lost 4 bases and 3 bases respectively, with 7 bases between them. In DNA, the CDR3 is TGTGCCAGCAGCACACGGGACACTGAAGCTTTCTTT. As protein: CASSTRDTEAFF.

The genes are TRBV7-3 and TRBJ2-1, with 7 bases aligning to TRBD2. J was trimmed by 5 bases and V by 3 bases; bases with no gene match: 7. Germline CDR1 is SGHTA and CDR2 is FQGTGA. The CDR3 extends over 15 amino acids. CDR3 bases: TGTGCCAGCAGCTTTCGCGGGGGTCGTAACAATGAGCAGTTCTTC. Translated, it gives CASSFRGGRNNEQFF.

The J gene is TRBJ2-5, the V gene TRBV7-2, with D perhaps TRBD2 (5 bases). Looked up from germline, CDR1 is SGHTA and CDR2 is FQGNSA. This CDR3 is built from 14 residues. Deletions cut 1 base from V and 4 bases from J, with 10 bases between. The chain's CDR3 is CASSLVGGGETQYF. The CDR3 DNA sequence: TGTGCCAGCAGCTTAGTTGGAGGAGGAGAGACCCAGTACTTC.

This clone occurred a few times. The rearrangement uses TRBV6-1 and TRBJ2-5; 11 bases align to TRBD2. This CDR3 contains 15 residues. Germline V gives CDR1 MNHNS, CDR2 SASEGT. Losses at the gene ends were 5 bases for V and 4 bases for J; bases not matched to a gene: 6. The CDR3 reads CASSPMTSGAETQYF. The CDR3 nucleotides are TGTGCCAGCAGTCCCATGACTAGCGGGGCAGAGACCCAGTACTTC.

This clone was seen a handful of times. This chain joins TRBV4-2 and TRBJ2-7; D remains unclear. The CDR3 spans 13 residues. Germline CDR1 LGHNA, CDR2 YNFKEQ. The V and J ends lost 4 bases and 3 bases respectively, with 10 bases between them. DNA of the CDR3: TGTGCCAGCAGCCGAGCTAGAAACTACGAGCAGTACTTC. The encoded protein is CASSRARNYEQYF.

This chain connects TRBV19 to TRBJ2-7, with D tentatively TRBD2 (6 bases). The germline V and J ends were trimmed by 3 bases and 2 bases, with 11 bases remaining between them. The CDR3 contains 14 residues. Germline CDR1 reads LNHDA; CDR2 reads SQIVND (reference sequence). The CDR3 sequence: CASSIQPGAYEQYF. In DNA, the CDR3 is TGTGCCAGTAGTATTCAGCCGGGGGCCTACGAGCAGTACTTC.

This sequence joins TRBV14 and TRBJ1-1, with D maybe TRBD1 (5 bases). V gave up 1 base and J gave up 1 base, with 7 bases separating them. Germline V gene data show CDR1 as SGHDN and CDR2 as FVKESK. The CDR3 runs to 14 residues. The CDR3 DNA sequence: TGTGCCAGCAGCCAAGGGGGGGGGAACACTGAAGCTTTCTTT. Translation gives CASSQGGGNTEAFF.

CDR3 bases: TGCGCCAGCAGCCAAGAAACAGGGAATTCACCCCTCCACTTT. It translates to CASSQETGNSPLHF. This chain uses TRBV4-1 with TRBJ1-6, with D perhaps matching TRBD1 (6 bases). CDR3 size: 14 residues. Trimming took 0 bases from V and 7 from J, leaving 7 bases between them. CDR1 MGHRA and CDR2 YSYEKL come from the germline V gene.

This clone was observed a handful of times. The J gene is TRBJ2-2, the V gene TRBV29-1; a weak D match, TRBD1 (5 bases). The CDR3 length is 14 residues. CDR1 is SQVTM, CDR2 ANQGSEA, per germline. Between the trimmed V and J ends, which lost 3 bases and 1 base, there was a span of 9 bases. The CDR3 DNA sequence: TGCAGCGTTGACGGCCAGGGGAACACCGGGGAGCTGTTTTTT. Protein product: CSVDGQGNTGELFF.

The rearrangement uses TRBV7-8 and TRBJ1-2; 8 nucleotides line up with TRBD1. This CDR3 has 14 residues. From germline, CDR1 is SGHVS and CDR2 FQNEAQ. V dropped 5 bases and J dropped 7; count of bases not matched to a gene: 9. CDR3 in amino acids: CASSNNRGRSGYTF. The CDR3 DNA follows: TGTGCCAGCAGCAACAACAGGGGGAGGTCTGGCTACACCTTC.

This sequence joins TRBV25-1 and TRBJ2-2; 10 bases fit TRBD1. In germline, CDR1 is MGHDK, CDR2 SYGVNS. Unmatched junction bases numbered 4, after V lost 5 bases and J lost 4 bases. The CDR3 consists of 15 residues. This CDR3 reads CASSTGQGRTGELFF. CDR3 in DNA: TGTGCCAGCAGTACGGGACAGGGGCGCACCGGGGAGCTGTTTTTT. The full variable domain, its missing parts supplied by reference TRBV25-1 and TRBJ2-2, is EADIYQTPRYLVIGTGKKITLECSQTMGHDKMYWYQQDPGMELHLIHYSYGVNSTEKGDLSSESTVSRIRTEHFPLTLESARPSHTSQYLCASSTGQGRTGELFFGEGSRLTVL.

The rearrangement uses TRBV14 and TRBJ2-1, with D uncertain. The CDR3 spans 12 residues. Germline V gives CDR1 SGHDN, CDR2 FVKESK. The ends were cut back, 0 bases at V and 8 bases at J, with 5 bases in the middle. DNA of the CDR3: TGTGCCAGCAGCCAAGAAGAGGATGAGCAGTTCTTC. Translating it yields CASSQEEDEQFF.

Remarks on this clone: Other DNA sequences in this specimen translate into the identical CDR3. V usage is TRBV5-1 and J usage is TRBJ1-2; D not resolved. Looked up from germline, CDR1 is SGHRS and CDR2 is YFSETQ. The V gene lost 4 bases and the J gene lost 2 bases, with 9 bases spanning the gap. This CDR3 is 13 amino acids long. This chain's CDR3 is CASSPESNYGYTF. For the CDR3, the DNA is TGCGCCAGCAGCCCGGAGTCAAACTATGGCTACACCTTC.